Listed here are 19 T cell receptor beta chains from one sample, sequenced in a study of T cell repertoires in cytomegalovirus infection (dated by TCRdb to the late 2010s). No antigen has been identified for these receptors. The sample's treatment or condition label, decoded: in vitro stimulation with specific CMV peptide epitopes to enrich CMV-specific T cells. Sequencing relied on an Illumina HiSeq 1500. TCRdb reworked the public reads: Q25 trimming with fastp, MiXCR clone assembly, productive beta chains retained. When rows share a CDR3 protein, they turn into one entry using the most common DNA and genes. The sample has roughly 160,000 distinct CDR3 sequences on record, about a fifth of them singletons. Roughly 25% of the sample rests with the top ten. The sample was CD8+ T cells from cultured PBMCs, taken from culture after CMV antigen stimulation. These receptors were obtained from a human donor in good health (CMV status not recorded). Some clones in this sample may be carry-over from other donors' samples.

This clonotype was seen a few times. J is TRBJ2-7 and V is TRBV7-2; D is ambiguous. The CDR3 loop spans 12 amino acids. V lost 4 bases and J lost 3, with 7 bases in between. Per the germline V gene, CDR1 is SGHTA and CDR2 is FQGNSA. The CDR3 spells CASSSPYYEQYF. CDR3 in DNA: TGTGCCAGCAGCTCCCCGTACTACGAGCAGTACTTC.

The sample holds a few counts of this clonotype. The chain carries TRBV6-2 or TRBV6-3 and TRBJ1-1; TRBD1 agrees at 7 bases. This CDR3 has 16 residues. Germline CDR1 reads MNHEY; CDR2 reads SVGEGT. V lost 6 bases, J lost 2 bases, and 12 bases stayed unmatched. The CDR3 region has the DNA TGTGCCAGCAGACCGAGGGGACAGACCTTAAACACTGAAGCTTTCTTT. It is translated as CASRPRGQTLNTEAFF.

This clonotype was seen at least ten times. The chain links TRBV7-6 to TRBJ2-1, with a weak D call TRBD2 (6 bases). CDR1 and CDR2 (germline): SGHVS, FNYEAQ. V was trimmed by 5 bases and J by 1 base, leaving 15 bases between them. This CDR3 region has 16 residues. This CDR3 is CASSPDGGFSYNEQFF. CDR3 DNA: TGTGCCAGCAGCCCCGACGGGGGATTTTCCTACAATGAGCAGTTCTTC. The variable domain in full, completed from reference TRBV7-6 and TRBJ2-1, reads GAGVSQSPRYKVTKRGQDVALRCDPISGHVSLYWYRQALGQGPEFLTYFNYEAQQDKSGLPNDRFSAERPEGSISTLTIQRTEQRDSAMYRCASSPDGGFSYNEQFFGPGTRLTVL.

This chain connects TRBV4-1 to TRBJ2-5; the D gene could be TRBD1 or TRBD2 (5 bases each). V shed 3 bases and J shed 2 bases, with 13 bases lying between them. Germline CDR1 reads MGHRA; CDR2 reads YSYEKL. The CDR3 totals 15 residues. The CDR3 spells CASSQGPIKQETQYF. CDR3 DNA: TGCGCCAGCAGCCAGGGACCTATAAAACAAGAGACCCAGTACTTC.

The V gene is TRBV6-5, the J gene TRBJ2-7; TRBD1 might be the D (5 bases). The V and J ends lost 2 bases and 6 bases respectively, with 11 bases between them. Germline V gives CDR1 MNHEY, CDR2 SVGAGI. The CDR3 runs 13 residues. The CDR3 DNA is TGTGCCAGCAGTTACAGCCAGGGAAGCGAGCAGTACTTC. Its protein is CASSYSQGSEQYF.

The V call is TRBV6-2 or TRBV6-3, the J call TRBJ1-5; D unresolved. The CDR3 runs 18 residues. V was shortened by 4 bases and J by 0 bases, with 19 bases between the two germline ends. CDR1 is MNHEY, CDR2 SVGEGT, per germline. In DNA form, the CDR3 reads TGTGCCAGCAGTTCTGAGAGTCTAGCACTATATAGCAATCAGCCCCAGCATTTT. Protein: CASSSESLALYSNQPQHF.

The CDR3, as DNA: TGTGCCAGCAATAACCAATCTGGGGTTGGCTATGGCTACACCTTC. Protein product: CASNNQSGVGYGYTF. The J gene is TRBJ1-2, the V gene TRBV12-3 or TRBV12-4; no reliable D call. Trimming took off 7 bases at V and 4 bases at J, with 19 bases between the two ends. The CDR3 loop spans 15 amino acids.

The CDR3 DNA is TGCGCCAGCAGCCAAGAACTTTCTACAGATACGCAGTATTTT. Protein sequence: CASSQELSTDTQYF. The rearrangement joins TRBV4-1 to TRBJ2-3; D unclear. The CDR3 contains 14 residues. Trimming left V 0 bases short and J 3 bases short, with 7 bases between. Germline V CDR1 and CDR2: MGHRA, YSYEKL.

This clonotype was seen more than once but under ten times. J is TRBJ1-5 and V is TRBV15, with D possibly being TRBD1 (6 bases). Trimming took 0 bases from V and 3 from J, leaving 15 bases between them. CDR3 length equals 17 residues. Germline CDR1 and CDR2: LNHNV and YYDKDF (reference sequence). The CDR3 reads CATSRDLNREVNQPQHF. The CDR3 nucleotides are TGTGCCACCAGCAGAGATCTAAACAGGGAGGTCAATCAGCCCCAGCATTTT.

The V call is TRBV12-3 or TRBV12-4, the J call TRBJ1-4, with D perhaps TRBD1 (6 bases). The CDR3 is 16 residues long. V lost 4 bases to trimming and J lost 2 bases, with 14 bases between them. CDR3 amino acids: CASSSFTGGTNEKLFF. CDR3 nucleotides: TGTGCCAGCAGTTCTTTTACGGGGGGCACTAATGAAAAACTGTTTTTT.

The chain has TRBV12-5 and TRBJ2-4, with D possibly being TRBD1 (5 bases). V shed 1 base and J shed 6 bases, with 22 bases lying between them. Per germline, CDR1 LGHNT and CDR2 FRNRAP. The CDR3 spans 18 residues. This CDR3 reads CASGLEAPVPTGRNIQYF. In DNA form, the CDR3 reads TGTGCTAGTGGTTTGGAGGCTCCGGTCCCCACAGGTAGAAACATTCAGTACTTC.

The chain recombines TRBV11-2 with TRBJ2-5, with D possibly matching TRBD2 (5 bases). The V end was cut by 6 bases, the J end by 1 base, with 9 bases between. CDR1 and CDR2 (germline): SGHAT, FQNNGV. CDR3 length equals 13 residues. The chain's CDR3 is CASSSGSQETQYF. The CDR3 nucleotides read TGTGCCAGCAGTTCGGGGTCCCAAGAGACCCAGTACTTC.

The V and J genes are TRBV27 and TRBJ1-5, with TRBD1 matching 9 bases. The germline V gene has CDR1 MNHEY and CDR2 SMNVEV (reference sequence). CDR3 length: 16 amino acids. With V trimmed by 4 bases and J by 6 bases, 10 bases remained unmatched. The CDR3 loop is CASSSTGTGIIQPQHF. The CDR3, as DNA: TGTGCCAGCAGTTCCACCGGGACAGGGATAATTCAGCCCCAGCATTTT.

This chain links TRBV7-2 with TRBJ2-3; TRBD1 might be the D (5 bases). CDR1 SGHTA and CDR2 FQGNSA come from the germline V gene. Deletions cut 0 bases from V and 0 bases from J, with 13 bases between. This CDR3 has 17 amino acids. In DNA form, the CDR3 reads TGTGCCAGCAGCTTAGCGGGCAGGGTGTCTAGCACAGATACGCAGTATTTT. Protein: CASSLAGRVSSTDTQYF.

This clonotype has a handful of counts. This chain connects TRBV4-1 to TRBJ2-5; no definite D call. Germline CDR1 MGHRA, CDR2 YSYEKL. V was shortened by 1 base and J by 14 bases, with 17 bases between the two germline ends. This CDR3 has 13 amino acids. In DNA, the CDR3 is TGCGCCAGCAGCCAAGTTGAAGGCGACGCTGAATACTTC. This codes for CASSQVEGDAEYF.

In this sample, this clonotype turned up once. The chain recombines TRBV11-2 with TRBJ2-5, with TRBD2 matching 14 bases. Germline values: CDR1 SGHAT, CDR2 FQNNGV. The trim removed 5 bases at V and 1 base at J, leaving 3 bases unmatched. This CDR3 spans 16 amino acids. CDR3 nucleotides: TGTGCCAGCAGCACCGGACTAGCGGGGGGCCAAGAGACCCAGTACTTC. Protein: CASSTGLAGGQETQYF.

There are a few counts of this clonotype. V usage is TRBV7-6 and J usage is TRBJ2-3, with D possibly matching TRBD1 (5 bases). The CDR3 is 16 residues long. The V gene lost 1 base and the J gene lost 2 bases, with 13 bases spanning the gap. Germline V gives CDR1 SGHVS, CDR2 FNYEAQ. CDR3 residues: CASSLVSGFDTDTQYF. CDR3 DNA: TGTGCCAGCAGCTTAGTCTCAGGGTTTGACACAGATACGCAGTATTTT.

The chain carries TRBV6-1 and TRBJ1-1; a possible D gene is TRBD1 (6 bases). This CDR3 has 14 residues. Germline V CDR1 and CDR2: MNHNS, SASEGT. CDR3 sequence: CATTGFLVNTEAFF. DNA for the CDR3: TGTGCTACCACAGGGTTTTTGGTGAACACTGAAGCTTTCTTT.

This sequence joins TRBV6-1 and TRBJ2-1; TRBD2 agrees at 8 bases. After removal of 7 bases from V and 7 bases from J, the junction contained 6 bases not matched to a gene. The CDR3 is 13 residues long. CDR1 is MNHNS and CDR2 is SASEGT in the germline V gene. CDR3 residues: CASTGRGANEQFF. CDR3 sequence (DNA): TGTGCCAGCACCGGGAGGGGTGCGAATGAGCAGTTCTTC.